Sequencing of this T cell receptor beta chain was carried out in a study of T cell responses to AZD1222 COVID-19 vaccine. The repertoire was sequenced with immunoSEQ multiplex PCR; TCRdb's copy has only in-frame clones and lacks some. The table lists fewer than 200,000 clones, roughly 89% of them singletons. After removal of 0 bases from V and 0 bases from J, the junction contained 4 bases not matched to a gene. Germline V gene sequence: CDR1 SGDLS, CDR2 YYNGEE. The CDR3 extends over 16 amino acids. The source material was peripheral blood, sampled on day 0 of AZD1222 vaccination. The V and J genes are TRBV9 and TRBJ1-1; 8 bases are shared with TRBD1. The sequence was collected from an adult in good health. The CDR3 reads CASSVGAGGMNTEAFF. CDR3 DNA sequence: TGTGCCAGCAGCGTAGGGGCAGGGGGCATGAACACTGAAGCTTTCTTT.